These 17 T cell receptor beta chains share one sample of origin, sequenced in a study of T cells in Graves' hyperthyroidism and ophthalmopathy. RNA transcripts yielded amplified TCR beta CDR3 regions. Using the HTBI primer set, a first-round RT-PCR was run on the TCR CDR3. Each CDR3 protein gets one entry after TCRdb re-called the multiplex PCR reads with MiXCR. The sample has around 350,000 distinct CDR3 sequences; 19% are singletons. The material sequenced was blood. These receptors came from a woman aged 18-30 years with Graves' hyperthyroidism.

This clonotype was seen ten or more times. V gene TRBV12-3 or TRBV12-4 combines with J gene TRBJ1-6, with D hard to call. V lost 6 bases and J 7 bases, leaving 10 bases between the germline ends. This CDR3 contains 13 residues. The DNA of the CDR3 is TGTGCCAGCAGAAGACGGACCAATTCACCCCTCCACTTT. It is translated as CASRRRTNSPLHF.

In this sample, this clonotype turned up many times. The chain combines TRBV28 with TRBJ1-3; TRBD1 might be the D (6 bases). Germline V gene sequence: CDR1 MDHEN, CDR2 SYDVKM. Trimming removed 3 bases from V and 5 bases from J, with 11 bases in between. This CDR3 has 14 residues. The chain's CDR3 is CASSFSQGRNTIYF. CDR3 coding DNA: TGTGCCAGCAGTTTCTCACAGGGTCGAAACACCATATATTTT.

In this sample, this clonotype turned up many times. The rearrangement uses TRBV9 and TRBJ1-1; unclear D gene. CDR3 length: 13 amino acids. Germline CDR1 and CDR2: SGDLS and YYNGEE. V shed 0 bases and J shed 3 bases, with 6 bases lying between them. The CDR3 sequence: CASSVGGDTEAFF. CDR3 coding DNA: TGTGCCAGCAGCGTAGGGGGTGACACTGAAGCTTTCTTT.

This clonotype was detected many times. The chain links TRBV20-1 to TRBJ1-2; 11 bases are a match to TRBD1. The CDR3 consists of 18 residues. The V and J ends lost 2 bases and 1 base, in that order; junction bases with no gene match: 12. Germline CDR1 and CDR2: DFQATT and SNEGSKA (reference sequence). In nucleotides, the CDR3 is TGCAGTGCTAGAAAGGTTAAGGGACAGGGGGACTTTAACTATGGCTACACCTTC. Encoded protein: CSARKVKGQGDFNYGYTF.

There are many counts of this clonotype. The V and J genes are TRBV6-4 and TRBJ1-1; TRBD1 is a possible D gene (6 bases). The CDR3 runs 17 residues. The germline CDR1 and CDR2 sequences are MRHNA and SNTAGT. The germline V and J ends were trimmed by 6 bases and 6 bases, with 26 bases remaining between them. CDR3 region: CASRKPSKRGGHAEAFF. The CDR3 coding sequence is TGTGCCAGCAGAAAACCTTCGAAGAGGGGGGGACACGCTGAAGCTTTCTTT.

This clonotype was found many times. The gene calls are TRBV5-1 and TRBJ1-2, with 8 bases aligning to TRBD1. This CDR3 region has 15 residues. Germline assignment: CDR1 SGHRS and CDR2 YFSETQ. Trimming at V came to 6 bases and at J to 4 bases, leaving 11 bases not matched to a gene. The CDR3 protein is CASKFGQGIGYGYTF. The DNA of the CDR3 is TGCGCCAGCAAGTTTGGACAGGGTATCGGCTATGGCTACACCTTC.

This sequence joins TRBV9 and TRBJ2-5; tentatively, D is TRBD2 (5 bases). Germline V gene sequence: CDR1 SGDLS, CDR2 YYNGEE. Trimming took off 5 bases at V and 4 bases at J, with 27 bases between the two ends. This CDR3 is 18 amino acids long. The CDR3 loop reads CASSRRALALWTPETQYF. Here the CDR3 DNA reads TGTGCCAGCAGTCGTAGAGCCCTCGCCCTTTGGACTCCAGAGACCCAGTACTTC.

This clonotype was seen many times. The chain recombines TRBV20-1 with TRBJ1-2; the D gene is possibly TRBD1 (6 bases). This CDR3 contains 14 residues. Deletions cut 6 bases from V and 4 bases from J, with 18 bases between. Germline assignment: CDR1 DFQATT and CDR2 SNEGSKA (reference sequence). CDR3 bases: TGCAGTGCCCTCGGGACATATGCGGTCTATGGCTACACCTTC. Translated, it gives CSALGTYAVYGYTF.

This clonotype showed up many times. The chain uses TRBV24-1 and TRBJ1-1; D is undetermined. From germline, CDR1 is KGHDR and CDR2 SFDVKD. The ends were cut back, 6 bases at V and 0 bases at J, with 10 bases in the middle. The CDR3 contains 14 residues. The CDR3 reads CATSRRVMNTEAFF. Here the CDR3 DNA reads TGTGCCACCAGTCGTCGGGTCATGAACACTGAAGCTTTCTTT.

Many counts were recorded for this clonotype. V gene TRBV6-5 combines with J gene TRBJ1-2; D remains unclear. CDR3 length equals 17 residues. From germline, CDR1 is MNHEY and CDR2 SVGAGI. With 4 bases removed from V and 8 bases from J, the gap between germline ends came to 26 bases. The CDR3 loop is CASSFAPFTQQGLGYTF. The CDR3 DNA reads TGTGCCAGCAGTTTCGCACCGTTCACCCAACAAGGGCTCGGCTACACCTTC.

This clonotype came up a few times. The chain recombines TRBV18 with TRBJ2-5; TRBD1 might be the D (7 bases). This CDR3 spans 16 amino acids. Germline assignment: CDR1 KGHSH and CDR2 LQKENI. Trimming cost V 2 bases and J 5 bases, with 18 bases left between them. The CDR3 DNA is TGTGCCAGCTCACCAAGGGCGGGACAGTCTCGGGAGACCCAGTACTTC. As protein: CASSPRAGQSRETQYF.

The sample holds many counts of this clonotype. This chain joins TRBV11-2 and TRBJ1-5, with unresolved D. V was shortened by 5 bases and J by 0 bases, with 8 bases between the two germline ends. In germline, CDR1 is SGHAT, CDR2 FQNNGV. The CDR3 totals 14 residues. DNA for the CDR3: TGTGCCAGCAGCGAGCTAAATAGCAATCAGCCCCAGCATTTT. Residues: CASSELNSNQPQHF.

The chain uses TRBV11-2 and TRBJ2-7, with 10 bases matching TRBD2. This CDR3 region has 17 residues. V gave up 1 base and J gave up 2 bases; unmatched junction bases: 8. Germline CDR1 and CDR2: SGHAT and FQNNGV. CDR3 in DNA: TGTGCCAGCAGCTTAGGGTCTAGCGGGGGACAAACCTACGAGCAGTACTTC. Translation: CASSLGSSGGQTYEQYF.

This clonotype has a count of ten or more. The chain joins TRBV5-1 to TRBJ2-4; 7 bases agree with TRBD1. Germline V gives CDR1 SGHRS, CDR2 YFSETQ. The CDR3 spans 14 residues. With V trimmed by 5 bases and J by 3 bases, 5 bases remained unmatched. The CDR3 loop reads CASSDWDSKNIQYF. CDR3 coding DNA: TGCGCCAGCAGTGACTGGGACAGCAAAAACATTCAGTACTTC.

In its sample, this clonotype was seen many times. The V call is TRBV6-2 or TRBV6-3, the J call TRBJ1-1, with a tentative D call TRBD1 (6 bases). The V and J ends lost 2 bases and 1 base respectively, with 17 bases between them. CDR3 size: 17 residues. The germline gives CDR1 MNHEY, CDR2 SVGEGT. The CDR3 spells CASSYNTLGTKNTEAFF. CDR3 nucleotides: TGTGCCAGCAGTTACAACACTCTGGGGACAAAGAACACTGAAGCTTTCTTT.

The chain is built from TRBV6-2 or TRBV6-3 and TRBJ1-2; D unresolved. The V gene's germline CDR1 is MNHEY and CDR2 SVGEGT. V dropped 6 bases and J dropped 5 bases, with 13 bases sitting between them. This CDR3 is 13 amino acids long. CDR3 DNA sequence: TGTGCCAGCAGACGGCAACCTTGGTATGGCTACACCTTC. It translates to CASRRQPWYGYTF.

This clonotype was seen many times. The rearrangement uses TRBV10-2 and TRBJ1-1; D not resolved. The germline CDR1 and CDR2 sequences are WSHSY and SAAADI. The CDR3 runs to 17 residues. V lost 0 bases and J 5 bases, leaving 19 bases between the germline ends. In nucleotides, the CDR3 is TGCGCCAGCAGTGAGTCTCCGCTGGTGACGGCGGGGACTGAAGCTTTCTTT. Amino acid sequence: CASSESPLVTAGTEAFF.